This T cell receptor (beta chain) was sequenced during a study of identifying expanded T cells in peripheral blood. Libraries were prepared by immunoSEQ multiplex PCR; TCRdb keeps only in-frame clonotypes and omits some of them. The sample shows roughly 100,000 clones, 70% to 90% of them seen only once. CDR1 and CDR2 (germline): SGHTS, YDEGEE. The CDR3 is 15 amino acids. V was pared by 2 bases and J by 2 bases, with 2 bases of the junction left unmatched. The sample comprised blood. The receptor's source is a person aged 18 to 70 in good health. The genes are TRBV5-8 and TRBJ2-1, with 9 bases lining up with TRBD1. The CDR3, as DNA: TGTGCCAGCAGCTTCGGGACAGGGACCTACAATGAGCAGTTCTTC. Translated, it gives CASSFGTGTYNEQFF.